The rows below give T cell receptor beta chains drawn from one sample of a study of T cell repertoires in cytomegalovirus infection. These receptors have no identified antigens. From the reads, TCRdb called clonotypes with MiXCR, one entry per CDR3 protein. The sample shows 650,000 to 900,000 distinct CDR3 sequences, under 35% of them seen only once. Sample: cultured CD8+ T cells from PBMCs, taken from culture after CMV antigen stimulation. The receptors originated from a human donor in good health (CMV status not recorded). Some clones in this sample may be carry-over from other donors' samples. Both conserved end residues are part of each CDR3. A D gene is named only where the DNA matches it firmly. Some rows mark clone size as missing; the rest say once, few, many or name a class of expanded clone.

CDR3nt: TGCGCCAGCAGTCAATCGGATGAAAAACTGTTTTTT
CDR3aa: CASSQSDEKLFF
v_gene: TRBV23-1
j_gene: TRBJ1-4
abundance: few
d_gene: .

CDR3nt: TGCGCCAGCAGCCGCGAAGGGAGCACCGGGGAGCTGTTTTTT
CDR3aa: CASSREGSTGELFF
v_gene: TRBV4-1
j_gene: TRBJ2-2
abundance: few
d_gene: .

CDR3nt: TGCGCCAGCAGCCAAGATGACGAGGGGGCTTTTCAGCCCCAGCATTTT
CDR3aa: CASSQDDEGAFQPQHF
v_gene: TRBV4-1
j_gene: TRBJ1-5
abundance: .
d_gene: TRBD1

CDR3nt: TGTGCCAGCAACACAAAGAAGACCCAGTACTTC
CDR3aa: CASNTKKTQYF
v_gene: TRBV2
j_gene: TRBJ2-5
abundance: once
d_gene: .

CDR3nt: TGTGCCAGCAGCCTCTTTTCCGGGACAGGTGGAAACACCATATATTTT
CDR3aa: CASSLFSGTGGNTIYF
v_gene: TRBV11-2
j_gene: TRBJ1-3
abundance: .
d_gene: TRBD1

CDR3nt: TGCGCCAGCAGTGAGTCGACTTATACCGGACTAGCGGGGGGGACCTGGCAAGAGACCCAGTACTTC
CDR3aa: CASSESTYTGLAGGTWQETQYF
v_gene: TRBV10-2
j_gene: TRBJ2-5
abundance: .
d_gene: TRBD2

CDR3nt: TGTGCCAGTAGTATAAGGGGAACTGGGGCCAACGTCCTGACTTTC
CDR3aa: CASSIRGTGANVLTF
v_gene: TRBV19
j_gene: TRBJ2-6
abundance: .
d_gene: .

CDR3nt: TGCAGCGTTGTGAGGGACCGCCTCGGCACTGAAGCTTTCTTT
CDR3aa: CSVVRDRLGTEAFF
v_gene: TRBV29-1
j_gene: TRBJ1-1
abundance: .
d_gene: .

CDR3nt: TGTGCCAGCAGCCACGGGCCGCTCAATGAGCAGTTCTTC
CDR3aa: CASSHGPLNEQFF
v_gene: TRBV6-2/TRBV6-3
j_gene: TRBJ2-1
abundance: .
d_gene: .

CDR3nt: TGTGCCAGCAGTTTAGACGGACAGGGCTGGACCGGGGAGCTGTTTTTT
CDR3aa: CASSLDGQGWTGELFF
v_gene: TRBV27
j_gene: TRBJ2-2
abundance: few
d_gene: TRBD1

CDR3nt: TGTGCCAGCAACCAGGGGGCGCGACGATTGGGCTACACCTTC
CDR3aa: CASNQGARRLGYTF
v_gene: TRBV6-2/TRBV6-3
j_gene: TRBJ1-2
abundance: many
d_gene: TRBD1

CDR3nt: TGTGCTAGTGGTTCCTGGACAGGGGGCGAAGCGGGGGAAGAGACCCAGTACTTC
CDR3aa: CASGSWTGGEAGEETQYF
v_gene: TRBV12-5
j_gene: TRBJ2-5
abundance: once
d_gene: TRBD1

CDR3nt: TGTGCCAGCAGTGAGTTAGGGACGCATTCTGAAGCTTTCTTT
CDR3aa: CASSELGTHSEAFF
v_gene: TRBV6-1
j_gene: TRBJ1-1
abundance: .
d_gene: .

CDR3nt: TGCGCCAGCAGCCACGCCCCAGGGGGCGCATACAATGAGCAGTTCTTC
CDR3aa: CASSHAPGGAYNEQFF
v_gene: TRBV4-3
j_gene: TRBJ2-1
abundance: few
d_gene: TRBD1

CDR3nt: TGTGCCAGCGCCAAGGGGGACAACTCTGGAAACACCATATATTTT
CDR3aa: CASAKGDNSGNTIYF
v_gene: TRBV7-9
j_gene: TRBJ1-3
abundance: .
d_gene: .

CDR3nt: TGTGCCAGTAGTATAGGCGGGGCGGTGCGCACAGATACGCAGTATTTT
CDR3aa: CASSIGGAVRTDTQYF
v_gene: TRBV19
j_gene: TRBJ2-3
abundance: .
d_gene: .

CDR3nt: TGTGCCAGCAGCCAATCGGGGCGGGGGTACTACAATGAGCAGTTCTTC
CDR3aa: CASSQSGRGYYNEQFF
v_gene: TRBV14
j_gene: TRBJ2-1
abundance: few
d_gene: TRBD2

CDR3nt: TGTGCCAGCAGTTTGCCTGCAAAAATATACAATGAGCAGTTCTTC
CDR3aa: CASSLPAKIYNEQFF
v_gene: TRBV27
j_gene: TRBJ2-1
abundance: few
d_gene: .

CDR3nt: TGTGCCAGTAGTACCGGGCCCGAGCAGTACTTC
CDR3aa: CASSTGPEQYF
v_gene: TRBV19
j_gene: TRBJ2-7
abundance: few
d_gene: .

CDR3nt: TGTGCCAGCGGTGCCGGGACAGTGCTAGTCTATGGCTACACCTTC
CDR3aa: CASGAGTVLVYGYTF
v_gene: TRBV28
j_gene: TRBJ1-2
abundance: once
d_gene: TRBD1

CDR3nt: TGTGCCAGCTCGCTTTTTTCTTTAGCGGGGGGCACAGATACGCAGTATTTT
CDR3aa: CASSLFSLAGGTDTQYF
v_gene: TRBV13
j_gene: TRBJ2-3
abundance: .
d_gene: TRBD2

CDR3nt: TGTGCCAGCAGTTTATCGAGGGGGGAGTGGGCAGATACGCAGTATTTT
CDR3aa: CASSLSRGEWADTQYF
v_gene: TRBV27
j_gene: TRBJ2-3
abundance: .
d_gene: .

CDR3nt: TGTGCCAGTAGTTCCGGGACAGGGGTTTGGCAGCCCCAGCATTTT
CDR3aa: CASSSGTGVWQPQHF
v_gene: TRBV19
j_gene: TRBJ1-5
abundance: few
d_gene: TRBD1

CDR3nt: TGCAGCGTTGATATAGCCGGGACGGGAAACATTCAGTACTTC
CDR3aa: CSVDIAGTGNIQYF
v_gene: TRBV29-1
j_gene: TRBJ2-4
abundance: .
d_gene: .

CDR3nt: TGTGCCAGCAGCCAACCCTTCCCCAGGGGCCTGAACACTGAAGCTTTCTTT
CDR3aa: CASSQPFPRGLNTEAFF
v_gene: TRBV3-1
j_gene: TRBJ1-1
abundance: .
d_gene: .

CDR3nt: TGTGCCAGCAGCGGCGGAAAGGACGGAAACACCATATATTTT
CDR3aa: CASSGGKDGNTIYF
v_gene: TRBV11-3
j_gene: TRBJ1-3
abundance: few
d_gene: .

CDR3nt: TGCGCCAGCAGCCAAGTTTTAGGGAACAATGAGCAGTTCTTC
CDR3aa: CASSQVLGNNEQFF
v_gene: TRBV4-1
j_gene: TRBJ2-1
abundance: .
d_gene: .

CDR3nt: TGTGCCAGCAGCCAAGAGATGGGACAGGGGACTAACTATGGCTACACCTTC
CDR3aa: CASSQEMGQGTNYGYTF
v_gene: TRBV14
j_gene: TRBJ1-2
abundance: few
d_gene: TRBD1

CDR3nt: TGTGCCAGCAGCTTGGGTCCGGCTAGCGGGGGGAATGAGCAGTTCTTC
CDR3aa: CASSLGPASGGNEQFF
v_gene: TRBV7-6
j_gene: TRBJ2-1
abundance: few
d_gene: TRBD2

CDR3nt: TGTGTCAGCAGCTTAGAGGCGGGCGCTCCCTACGAGCAGTACTTC
CDR3aa: CVSSLEAGAPYEQYF
v_gene: TRBV7-6
j_gene: TRBJ2-7
abundance: .
d_gene: .

CDR3nt: TGTGCCAGGCCAAATCGGGGGGGGGCCCTCTGCACGCAGTATTTT
CDR3aa: CARPNRGGALCTQYF
v_gene: TRBV6-8
j_gene: TRBJ2-3
abundance: once
d_gene: TRBD2

CDR3nt: TGTGCTAGTGGTTTGAGAGGTGTCAGTGATCAGTACACTGAAGCTTTCTTT
CDR3aa: CASGLRGVSDQYTEAFF
v_gene: TRBV12-5
j_gene: TRBJ1-1
abundance: many
d_gene: .

CDR3nt: TGTGCCAGCAGTTACCCAGAGTTACCGGAAGCGATCTGGAACACTGAAGCTTTCTTT
CDR3aa: CASSYPELPEAIWNTEAFF
v_gene: TRBV6-2/TRBV6-3
j_gene: TRBJ1-1
abundance: many
d_gene: .

CDR3nt: TGTGCCAGCAGTTTAAGTCGAGGGCTGAGAAAAGATTATGGCTACACCTTC
CDR3aa: CASSLSRGLRKDYGYTF
v_gene: TRBV27
j_gene: TRBJ1-2
abundance: many
d_gene: .

CDR3nt: TGTGCCAGCAGTTACCGGGACCCCGCGGATACGCAGTATTTT
CDR3aa: CASSYRDPADTQYF
v_gene: TRBV6-5
j_gene: TRBJ2-3
abundance: many
d_gene: .

CDR3nt: TGTGCCAGCAGCTTCACCTCGGACACCGGGGAGCTGTTTTTT
CDR3aa: CASSFTSDTGELFF
v_gene: TRBV6-6
j_gene: TRBJ2-2
abundance: .
d_gene: .

CDR3nt: TGTGCCAGCAGCCAACCACTAGGACCCTACTACGAGCAGTACTTC
CDR3aa: CASSQPLGPYYEQYF
v_gene: TRBV4-2
j_gene: TRBJ2-7
abundance: .
d_gene: .

CDR3nt: TGTGCCAGCAGCCGGGACAGTAAGACCCAGTACTTC
CDR3aa: CASSRDSKTQYF
v_gene: TRBV12-3/TRBV12-4
j_gene: TRBJ2-5
abundance: many
d_gene: TRBD1

CDR3nt: TGTGCCAGCAGTTTACCGGGACACCCCAATGAGCAGTTCTTC
CDR3aa: CASSLPGHPNEQFF
v_gene: TRBV6-2/TRBV6-3
j_gene: TRBJ2-1
abundance: .
d_gene: .

CDR3nt: TGTGCCAGCAGCTTATGGAGGGGGGTTGAGAACACTGAAGCTTTCTTT
CDR3aa: CASSLWRGVENTEAFF
v_gene: TRBV11-1
j_gene: TRBJ1-1
abundance: few
d_gene: .

CDR3nt: TGTGCCAGCAGTTACCTCCCCGGGACAGAAGAGACCCAGTACTTC
CDR3aa: CASSYLPGTEETQYF
v_gene: TRBV27
j_gene: TRBJ2-5
abundance: .
d_gene: TRBD1

CDR3nt: TGTGCCAGCAGTCCCCAAAAGGGCACCTATAGCAATCAGCCCCAGCATTTT
CDR3aa: CASSPQKGTYSNQPQHF
v_gene: TRBV27
j_gene: TRBJ1-5
abundance: few
d_gene: .

CDR3nt: TGTGCCAGCAGTTTGGAGATGACGAACACTGAAGCTTTCTTT
CDR3aa: CASSLEMTNTEAFF
v_gene: TRBV5-6
j_gene: TRBJ1-1
abundance: .
d_gene: .

CDR3nt: TGTGCCAGCACGTCCTCGCGAACTGAAGCTTTCTTT
CDR3aa: CASTSSRTEAFF
v_gene: TRBV12-3/TRBV12-4
j_gene: TRBJ1-1
abundance: few
d_gene: .

CDR3nt: TGCAGTGCCTCCATAGGTCAGCCCCAGCATTTT
CDR3aa: CSASIGQPQHF
v_gene: TRBV20-1
j_gene: TRBJ1-5
abundance: .
d_gene: .

CDR3nt: TGTGCCAGCAGCTTAGAGTGGCAGGGCGATCAGCCCCAGCATTTT
CDR3aa: CASSLEWQGDQPQHF
v_gene: TRBV7-8
j_gene: TRBJ1-5
abundance: .
d_gene: .